What follows describes a single T cell receptor beta chain. Antigen specificity is unknown. These data are taken from a study of shared clonotypes between healthy human individuals. Study-level points and caveats: Non-shared clonotypes had lower generation probabilities than those shared by all four donors.

Researchers divided each subset's genomic DNA evenly across several immunoSEQ plates. Using immunoSEQ multiplex PCR, the repertoire was profiled, and TCRdb retains in-frame clones only, with some absent. The top ten hold 10% of the sample, which has about 330,000 clones, about 74% seen once. CDR3 size: 14 residues. The V gene's germline CDR1 is MNHNS and CDR2 SASEGT. Trimming took off 3 bases at V and 8 bases at J, with 16 bases between the two ends. Caucasian adults living in Nashville, Tennessee, provided all samples. The gene calls are TRBV6-1 and TRBJ1-2; no clear D. This receptor was taken from a man aged 25-45 years in good health. Sequencing was performed on memory CD4+ T cells sorted from blood. As for subset: CD45RA-negative fraction. CDR3 in amino acids: CASSDGPGPEGYTF. The CDR3, as DNA: TGTGCCAGCAGTGATGGACCGGGCCCCGAAGGCTACACCTTC.